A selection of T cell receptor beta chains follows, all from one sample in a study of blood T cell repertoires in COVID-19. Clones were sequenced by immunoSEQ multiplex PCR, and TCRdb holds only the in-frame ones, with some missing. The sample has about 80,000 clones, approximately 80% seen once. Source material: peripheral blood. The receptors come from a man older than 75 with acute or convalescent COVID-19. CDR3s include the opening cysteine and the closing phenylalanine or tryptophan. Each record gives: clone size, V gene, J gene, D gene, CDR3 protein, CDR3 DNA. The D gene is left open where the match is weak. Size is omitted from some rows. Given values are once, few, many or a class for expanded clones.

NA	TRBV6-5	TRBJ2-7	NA	CASKGTRAYEQYF	TGTGCCAGCAAAGGGACACGAGCCTACGAGCAGTACTTC
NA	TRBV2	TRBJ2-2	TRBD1	CASSYNRGTGELFF	TGTGCCAGCAGCTACAACAGGGGGACCGGGGAGCTGTTTTTT
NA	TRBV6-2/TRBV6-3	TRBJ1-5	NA	CASRPTTGQTSNQPQHF	TGTGCCAGCAGACCTACCACCGGACAGACCAGCAATCAGCCCCAGCATTTT
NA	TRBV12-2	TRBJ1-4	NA	CASRSSGTENATNEKLFF	TGTGCAAGTCGCTCATCCGGGACAGAAAATGCAACTAATGAAAAACTGTTTTTT
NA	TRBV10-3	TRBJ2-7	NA	CAIGQPLYEQYF	TGTGCCATCGGACAGCCCCTCTACGAGCAGTACTTC
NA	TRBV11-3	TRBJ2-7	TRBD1	CASSPDRAHEQYF	TGTGCCAGCAGTCCCGACAGGGCGCACGAGCAGTACTTC
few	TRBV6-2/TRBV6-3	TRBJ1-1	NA	CASSYDRMNTEAFF	TGTGCCAGCAGTTACGACAGGATGAACACTGAAGCTTTCTTT
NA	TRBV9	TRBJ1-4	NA	CASSAHRDTKLFF	TGTGCCAGCAGCGCCCACCGGGACACAAAACTGTTTTTT
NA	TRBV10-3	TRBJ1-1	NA	CAISETISGVTEAFF	TGTGCCATCAGTGAGACCATTTCAGGGGTGACTGAAGCTTTCTTT
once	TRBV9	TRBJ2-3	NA	CASGAKDTQYF	TGTGCCAGCGGGGCTAAAGATACGCAGTATTTT
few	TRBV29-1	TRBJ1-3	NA	CSVVGTFPGNTIYF	TGCAGCGTTGTTGGGACATTTCCTGGAAACACCATATATTTT
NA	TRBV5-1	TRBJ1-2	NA	CASSLGGGDGYGYTF	TGCGCCAGCAGCTTGGGCGGGGGCGACGGCTATGGCTACACCTTC
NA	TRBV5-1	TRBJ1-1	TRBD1	CASSPTGTGDTEAFF	TGCGCCAGCAGCCCGACCGGGACAGGGGACACTGAAGCTTTCTTT
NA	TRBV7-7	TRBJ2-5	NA	CASSLDRTRATQYF	TGTGCTAGCAGCTTAGACCGGACACGGGCGACCCAGTACTTC
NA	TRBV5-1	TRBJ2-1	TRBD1	CASSSDGTEQYNEQFF	TGCGCCAGCAGCTCGGATGGGACAGAACAATACAATGAGCAGTTCTTC
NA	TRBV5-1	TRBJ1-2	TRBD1	CASSSGQGVSGYTF	TGCGCCAGCAGCTCCGGACAGGGAGTCAGTGGCTACACCTTC
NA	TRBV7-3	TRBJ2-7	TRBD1	CASSLLPGQVYEQYF	TGTGCCAGCAGCCTACTTCCGGGACAGGTATACGAGCAGTACTTC
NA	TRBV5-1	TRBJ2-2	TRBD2	CASRERGNTGELFF	TGCGCCAGCAGGGAGCGGGGTAACACCGGGGAGCTGTTTTTT
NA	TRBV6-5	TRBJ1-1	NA	CASSFQPGSNTEAFF	TGTGCCAGCAGTTTCCAACCGGGTTCAAACACTGAAGCTTTCTTT
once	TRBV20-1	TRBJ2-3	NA	CSAKRDTQYF	TGCAGTGCTAAGCGAGATACGCAGTATTTT
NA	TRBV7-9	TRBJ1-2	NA	CASSRPDPGATYGYTF	TGTGCCAGCAGCCGACCCGACCCAGGGGCGACCTATGGCTACACCTTC
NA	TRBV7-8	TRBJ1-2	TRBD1	CASSFDRVTNYGYTF	TGTGCCAGCAGCTTCGACAGGGTGACTAACTATGGCTACACCTTC
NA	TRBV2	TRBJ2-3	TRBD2	CASRGLAGGRTDTQYF	TGTGCCAGCAGGGGACTAGCGGGGGGGCGCACAGATACGCAGTATTTT
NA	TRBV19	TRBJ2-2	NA	CASTRSRTGGELFF	TGTGCCAGTACCCGAAGCCGTACGGGCGGGGAGCTGTTTTTT
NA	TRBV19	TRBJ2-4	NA	CASTTYGGSGKNIQYF	TGTGCCAGTACCACCTATGGGGGGTCGGGCAAAAACATTCAGTACTTC
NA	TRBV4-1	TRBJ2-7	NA	CASSQELGDPYEQYF	TGCGCCAGCAGCCAAGAACTGGGCGATCCCTACGAGCAGTACTTC